This is a list of T cell receptor beta chains from one sample in a study of blood T cells in healthy people across ages. TCRdb re-derived calls from the 5' RACE reads in MiXCR, one entry per CDR3 protein. The data hold nearly 800,000 distinct CDR3 sequences, with just under 25% observed a single time. These data are also associated with another study on T cells of mothers and their children.

The sample taken for sequencing was blood. The receptors stem from a boy between 10 and 17 years old in good health. The CDR3 runs from the conserved cysteine through the conserved F or W. A D gene is named only where the DNA matches it firmly. Not all rows give a size; the values are once, few, many and, for expanded clones, a class.

v_gene	j_gene	d_gene	len	abundance	CDR3nt	CDR3aa
TRBV7-9	TRBJ2-7	-	14	few	TGTGCCAGCAGCTTTGGCCAGAACCCCTACGAGCAGTACTTC	CASSFGQNPYEQYF
TRBV20-1	TRBJ2-7	-	11	-	TGCAGTGTCCCGGGGCCCTACGAGCAGTACTTC	CSVPGPYEQYF
TRBV20-1	TRBJ1-1	TRBD1	15	few	TGCAGTGCTCCAAAGGACAGGGGGCACGACACTGAAGCTTTCTTT	CSAPKDRGHDTEAFF
TRBV7-2	TRBJ2-6	-	15	few	TGTGCCAGCAGCGGGGCCCACTCTGGGGCCAACGTCCTGACTTTC	CASSGAHSGANVLTF
TRBV7-9	TRBJ1-2	TRBD1	14	-	TGTGCCAGCGGCGTACCGGGACAGGGGGCTAGCTACACCTTC	CASGVPGQGASYTF
TRBV5-5	TRBJ2-7	-	16	-	TGTGCCAGCAGCTATCATCGGGGTCCAGCTTCCTACGAGCAGTACTTC	CASSYHRGPASYEQYF
TRBV7-7	TRBJ2-1	TRBD2	16	-	TGTGCTAGCAGCGCTCTAGCGGGAGTGTCCTACAATGAGCAGTTCTTC	CASSALAGVSYNEQFF
TRBV24-1	TRBJ2-5	-	15	few	TGTGCCACCAGTGACGTATCTAGCGCCGGCGAGACCCAGTACTTC	CATSDVSSAGETQYF
TRBV12-3/TRBV12-4	TRBJ2-3	-	15	-	TGTGCCAGCAGTTTGGGCAGGGTTGGCGCAGATACGCAGTATTTT	CASSLGRVGADTQYF
TRBV6-1	TRBJ1-1	TRBD1	16	-	TGTGCCAGCAGACGAACAGGGGGCGGATTGGACACTGAAGCTTTCTTT	CASRRTGGGLDTEAFF
TRBV28	TRBJ2-5	-	15	-	TGTGCCGCCAGCAGCACTAGGGAAAACCAAGAGACCCAGTACTTC	CAASSTRENQETQYF
TRBV4-3	TRBJ2-3	-	16	-	TGCGCCAGCAGCCAAACGGACTATGCACAGACAGATACGCAGTATTTT	CASSQTDYAQTDTQYF
TRBV4-3	TRBJ1-2	TRBD1	17	-	TGCGCCAGCAGCCAAAGACCCAAACAGGGGGCGAACTATGGCTACACCTTC	CASSQRPKQGANYGYTF
TRBV29-1	TRBJ1-1	-	11	once	TGCAGCGTTGCCGGGACAAGTGAAGCTTTCTTT	CSVAGTSEAFF
TRBV2	TRBJ1-4	-	14	-	TGTGCCAGCAGAACAACTGCAACTAATGAAAAACTGTTTTTT	CASRTTATNEKLFF
TRBV7-9	TRBJ2-5	-	16	few	TGTGCCAGCATCGGAGGTCTAGTCAAGCTCCAAGAGACCCAGTACTTC	CASIGGLVKLQETQYF
TRBV7-3	TRBJ2-2	TRBD1	15	-	TGTGCCAGCAGCTTAGGGACAGGGGAGACCGGGGAGCTGTTTTTT	CASSLGTGETGELFF
TRBV14	TRBJ2-1	-	12	few	TGTGCCAGCAGCCGGAGCTGGGGAGAGCAGTTCTTC	CASSRSWGEQFF
TRBV18	TRBJ2-7	TRBD1	16	-	TGTGCCAGCTCACTACAACGTGGACAGGATCTTCGCGAGCAGTACTTC	CASSLQRGQDLREQYF
TRBV20-1	TRBJ1-1	-	14	-	TGCAGTGCTAGAGACGCCAAAGGGGGAACTGAAGCTTTCTTT	CSARDAKGGTEAFF
TRBV27	TRBJ1-3	TRBD1	13	few	TGTGCCAGCAGTAGGACAGGGTCGGACACCATATATTTT	CASSRTGSDTIYF
TRBV4-3	TRBJ2-7	-	15	-	TGCGCCAGCAGCCAAGAGATGCAGGGGACCTACGAGCAGTACTTC	CASSQEMQGTYEQYF
TRBV20-1	TRBJ2-6	-	13	-	TGCAGTGCCAGTAGTACTGGGGCCAACGTCCTGACTTTC	CSASSTGANVLTF
TRBV15	TRBJ2-7	-	15	few	TGTGCCACCAGTGTAGGCGGTAAGGGACTCTACGAGCAGTACTTC	CATSVGGKGLYEQYF
TRBV25-1	TRBJ1-1	-	15	-	TGTGCCAGCAGTGAATCTGACTTCATGAACACTGAAGCTTTCTTT	CASSESDFMNTEAFF
TRBV5-1	TRBJ1-5	-	13	-	TGCGCCAGCAGGCTCGACGGAGATCAGCCCCAGCATTTT	CASRLDGDQPQHF
TRBV7-9	TRBJ1-2	-	13	few	TGTGCCAGCAGCCTGGACGGGTCCTATGGCTACACCTTC	CASSLDGSYGYTF
TRBV7-7	TRBJ2-2	-	16	few	TGTGCTAGCAGCTTAGAGCCGTGGGGAGAGACCGGGGAGCTGTTTTTT	CASSLEPWGETGELFF
TRBV5-1	TRBJ1-6	TRBD1	14	-	TGCGCCAGCAGCCGGGACAGGCAAAATTCACCCCTCCACTTT	CASSRDRQNSPLHF
TRBV7-2	TRBJ1-4	TRBD1	17	-	TGTGCCAGCAGCTTAGCGGACAGGGCGGCAGGGCATGAAAAACTGTTTTTT	CASSLADRAAGHEKLFF
TRBV7-3	TRBJ2-5	TRBD1	15	-	TGTGCCAGCAGCACCGGGACAGGGGCACAAGAGACCCAGTACTTC	CASSTGTGAQETQYF
TRBV15	TRBJ2-3	-	13	few	TGTGCCACCAGCAGGCCCGTAGCGGATACGCAGTATTTT	CATSRPVADTQYF
TRBV20-1	TRBJ2-1	-	10	few	TGCAGTGCTGCTTGGAATGAGCAGTTCTTC	CSAAWNEQFF